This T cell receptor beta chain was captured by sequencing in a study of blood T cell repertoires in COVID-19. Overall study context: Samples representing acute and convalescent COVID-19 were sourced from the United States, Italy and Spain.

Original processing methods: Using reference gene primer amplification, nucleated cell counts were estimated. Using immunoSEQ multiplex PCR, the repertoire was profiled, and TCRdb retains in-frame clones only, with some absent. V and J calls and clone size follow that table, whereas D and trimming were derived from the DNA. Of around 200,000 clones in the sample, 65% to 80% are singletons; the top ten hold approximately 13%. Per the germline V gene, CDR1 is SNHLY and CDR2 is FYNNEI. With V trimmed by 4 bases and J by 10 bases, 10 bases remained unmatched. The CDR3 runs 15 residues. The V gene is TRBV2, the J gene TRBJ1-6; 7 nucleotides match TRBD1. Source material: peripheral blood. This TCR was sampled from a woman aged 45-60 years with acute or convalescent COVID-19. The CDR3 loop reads CASSADTGVVSPLHF. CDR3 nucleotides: TGTGCCAGCAGTGCAGACACAGGGGTAGTCTCACCCCTCCACTTT. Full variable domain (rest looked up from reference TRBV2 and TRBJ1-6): EPEVTQTPSHQVTQMGQEVILRCVPISNHLYFYWYRQILGQKVEFLVSFYNNEISEKSEIFDDQFSVERPDGSNFTLKIRSTKLEDSAMYFCASSADTGVVSPLHFGNGTRLTVT.